This T cell receptor beta chain originates from a study of regulatory T cells in long-lasting Graves disease. Time point in this sample: persistent/refractory GD, antithyroid drugs over 5 years with positive TRAb. PBMC RNA served as the TCR library source. This clonotype has a handful of counts. Combining iRepertoire HTBI primers with Arm-PCR of CDR3 regions, the authors built TCR beta libraries. TCRdb analysed the multiplex PCR reads with MiXCR anew, one entry per CDR3 protein. The sample carries 430,000 or so distinct CDR3 sequences, roughly a fifth recorded once. The clonotype was recovered from a female donor with Graves disease. The material sequenced was peripheral blood mononuclear cells (PBMCs), taken when the disease was refractory, from a patient treated with antithyroid drugs.

In DNA, the CDR3 is TGCAGCGTTGCCGGGGGGACAGGGGATCGCTCTGGGGCCAACGTCCTGACTTTC. It encodes CSVAGGTGDRSGANVLTF. The J gene is TRBJ2-6, the V gene TRBV29-1, with 10 bases identical to TRBD1. Germline V gene sequence: CDR1 SQVTM, CDR2 ANQGSEA. There are 18 residues in the CDR3. After removal of 4 bases from V and 0 bases from J, the junction contained 9 bases not matched to a gene.